What follows are 27 T cell receptor beta chains derived from one specimen sequenced in a study of cytomegalovirus exposure and HLA in healthy donors. A multiplex PCR was run with 60 Vbeta primers and 13 Jbeta primers. Repertoires were generated with immunoSEQ multiplex PCR, while TCRdb's copy carries only in-frame clones and drops some. The ten top clones account for 3% to 4%, within a sample of roughly 36,000 clones. The material sequenced was PBMCs. These receptor sequences come from a young woman in good health and CMV-seropositive.

V usage is TRBV11-2 and J usage is TRBJ2-1, with D unresolved. V lost 1 base to trimming and J lost 7 bases, with 5 bases between them. The germline V gene has CDR1 SGHAT and CDR2 FQNNGV. The length of the CDR3 is 12 residues. CDR3 DNA: TGTGCCAGCAGCTTAGTAGAGAATGAGCAGTTCTTC. Its translation: CASSLVENEQFF.

The chain carries TRBV4-2 and TRBJ2-7; D remains ambiguous. Trimming left V 0 bases short and J 3 bases short, with 9 bases between. Germline V lookup: CDR1 LGHNA, CDR2 YNFKEQ. The length of the CDR3 is 14 residues. CDR3 sequence (DNA): TGTGCCAGCAGCCAAGATGATACCTACTACGAGCAGTACTTC. It translates to CASSQDDTYYEQYF.

The rearrangement uses TRBV7-2 and TRBJ2-1; 12 bases line up with TRBD2. The CDR3 loop spans 15 amino acids. Trimming cost V 4 bases and J 4 bases; bases outside gene matches: 2. The germline V gene has CDR1 SGHTA and CDR2 FQGNSA. CDR3 DNA sequence: TGTGCCAGCAGCTCTAGCGGGGGGGTGTACAATGAGCAGTTCTTC. Amino acid sequence: CASSSSGGVYNEQFF. Filled out from reference TRBV7-2 and TRBJ2-1, the complete variable domain reads GAGVSQSPSNKVTEKGKDVELRCDPISGHTALYWYRQSLGQGLEFLIYFQGNSAPDKSGLPSDRFSAERTGGSVSTLTIQRTQQEDSAVYLCASSSSGGVYNEQFFGPGTRLTVL.

The V and J genes are TRBV29-1 and TRBJ1-4, with 9 nucleotides matching TRBD1. Germline CDR1 reads SQVTM; CDR2 reads ANQGSEA. CDR3 length equals 14 residues. J lost 8 bases, V lost 8 bases, and 12 bases had no gene match. The CDR3 sequence is CSTLTGGFGEKLFF. The CDR3 nucleotides read TGCAGCACATTAACAGGGGGCTTCGGGGAAAAACTGTTTTTT.

The V gene is TRBV5-1, the J gene TRBJ1-2; TRBD1 matches 7 bases. This CDR3 contains 14 residues. After removal of 4 bases from V and 3 bases from J, the junction contained 6 bases not matched to a gene. Germline CDR1 and CDR2: SGHRS and YFSETQ. CDR3 loop: CASSIETGDYGYTF. CDR3 bases: TGCGCCAGCAGCATTGAAACAGGGGACTATGGCTACACCTTC.

J is TRBJ2-3 and V is TRBV6-5; tentative D call: TRBD2 (5 bases). The CDR3 spans 14 residues. Germline CDR1 is MNHEY and CDR2 is SVGAGI. Deletions cut 6 bases from V and 2 bases from J, with 12 bases between. The CDR3 coding sequence is TGTGCCAGCAGCGGGTGGACTGCCACAGATACGCAGTATTTT. Translating gives CASSGWTATDTQYF.

The chain has TRBV6-5 and TRBJ1-3; D is unclear. This CDR3 is 14 amino acids long. V dropped 7 bases and J dropped 2 bases, with 12 bases sitting between them. CDR1 and CDR2 from the germline V gene are MNHEY and SVGAGI. The CDR3 here is CASTIREPGNTIYF. CDR3 coding DNA: TGTGCCAGCACGATACGGGAACCTGGAAACACCATATATTTT.

CDR3 in amino acids: CAWSALSGQGVWGYTF. CDR3 in DNA: TGTGCCTGGAGTGCCCTCTCGGGACAGGGCGTATGGGGCTACACCTTC. This chain connects TRBV30 to TRBJ1-2; TRBD1 aligns across 9 bases. Germline CDR1 and CDR2: GTSNPN and SVGIG (reference sequence). Trimming cost V 1 base and J 8 bases; bases outside gene matches: 14. The CDR3 sequence is 16 residues long.

This rearrangement joins TRBV4-2 to TRBJ2-7; tentative D call: TRBD1 (5 bases). Trimming pared 4 bases from V and 0 bases from J, leaving 7 bases between. The CDR3 is 13 residues long. CDR1 and CDR2 from the germline V gene are LGHNA and YNFKEQ. As DNA, the CDR3 is TGTGCCAGCAGCCGAGACAGCTCCTACGAGCAGTACTTC. Protein product: CASSRDSSYEQYF.

CDR3 amino acids: CASSQELAGGRGEQYF. CDR3 sequence (DNA): TGTGCCAGCAGCCAAGAACTAGCGGGGGGGCGTGGAGAGCAGTACTTC. The V and J genes are TRBV4-2 and TRBJ2-7; 13 bases match TRBD2. The germline CDR1 and CDR2 sequences are LGHNA and YNFKEQ. The CDR3 has 16 residues. V gave up 0 bases and J gave up 7 bases; unmatched junction bases: 6.

The chain has TRBV6-5 and TRBJ2-7; 10 nucleotides align to TRBD1. Germline-derived CDR1 and CDR2 are MNHEY and SVGAGI. J was trimmed by 5 bases and V by 6 bases; bases with no gene match: 7. The CDR3 extends over 14 amino acids. The CDR3 nucleotides are TGTGCCAGCAGCAGACAGGGGGCGTCCAACGAGCAGTACTTC. Amino acids: CASSRQGASNEQYF.

With respect to this clone: At one of its ends the junction is not consistent with the germline gene, which may arise from a read error. V gene TRBV5-6 combines with J gene TRBJ2-7, with D tentatively TRBD2 (5 bases). Germline V gene sequence: CDR1 SGHDT, CDR2 YYEEEE. CDR3 size: 14 residues. The CDR3 coding sequence is TGTGCCAGCAGCGCGCGAGGGCAGCACTACGAGCAGTGCTTC. This gives the protein CASSARGQHYEQCF.

The rearrangement uses TRBV19 and TRBJ2-3; unclear D gene. Germline values: CDR1 LNHDA, CDR2 SQIVND (reference sequence). The V end lost 5 bases, the J end lost 1 base, and 4 bases lay between the germline ends. This CDR3 has 12 amino acids. The CDR3 loop is CASSQGTDTQYF. DNA of the CDR3: TGTGCCAGTAGTCAGGGCACAGATACGCAGTATTTT.

CDR3 sequence (DNA): TGTGCCAGCAGCCGAACCCGAGGAGTGGGAGAGACCCAGTACTTC. This encodes CASSRTRGVGETQYF. This chain uses TRBV27 with TRBJ2-5; D unclear. The CDR3 is 15 residues long. V shed 6 bases and J shed 4 bases, with 18 bases lying between them. Germline CDR1 and CDR2: MNHEY and SMNVEV (reference sequence).

The CDR3 nucleotides are TGTGCCTGGAGTTATCTGGACAGGGGCTACGAGCAGTACTTC. It codes for CAWSYLDRGYEQYF. The V and J genes are TRBV30 and TRBJ2-7, with 9 bases lining up with TRBD1. Per the germline V gene, CDR1 is GTSNPN and CDR2 is SVGIG (reference sequence). This CDR3 is 14 amino acids long. V trimming: 2 bases; J trimming: 3 bases; junction bases outside the gene matches: 5.

Here the CDR3 DNA reads TGTGCCAGCAGTGAATTCTTGGGAGGAGGGCCTCTGGAGAACACCATATATTTT. This encodes CASSEFLGGGPLENTIYF. The V and J genes are TRBV2 and TRBJ1-3; D is ambiguous. CDR1 is SNHLY and CDR2 is FYNNEI in the germline V gene. This CDR3 has 18 residues. The V and J ends lost 2 bases and 7 bases respectively, with 24 bases between them.

The gene calls are TRBV4-1 and TRBJ1-4, with D maybe TRBD1 (6 bases). Trimming cost V 0 bases and J 7 bases, with 18 bases left between them. The CDR3 has 17 residues. Per the germline V gene, CDR1 is MGHRA and CDR2 is YSYEKL. This CDR3 reads CASSQDLGGRIGEKLFF. The CDR3 DNA sequence: TGCGCCAGCAGCCAAGATCTCGGGGGGCGGATCGGTGAAAAACTGTTTTTT.

The V gene is TRBV27, the J gene TRBJ1-4; D gene uncertain. V was clipped by 6 bases and J by 7 bases, with 9 bases between them. The germline V gene encodes CDR1 MNHEY and CDR2 SMNVEV (reference sequence). The CDR3 covers 12 residues. The CDR3 DNA reads as TGTGCCAGCAGGGCCGGGGTTGAAAAACTGTTTTTT. Encoded protein: CASRAGVEKLFF.

The J gene is TRBJ1-6, the V gene TRBV30; 10 bases are a match to TRBD1. The CDR3 runs to 14 residues. Germline-derived CDR1 and CDR2 are GTSNPN and SVGIG (reference sequence). Trimming cost V 3 bases and J 7 bases; bases outside gene matches: 3. The CDR3: CAWRGGQGNSPLHF. The CDR3 DNA sequence: TGTGCCTGGAGGGGGGGACAGGGGAATTCACCCCTCCACTTT.

The chain joins TRBV19 to TRBJ1-5; 8 nucleotides align to TRBD1. The CDR3 has 14 residues. The V and J ends lost 5 bases and 4 bases, in that order; junction bases with no gene match: 4. The germline V gene encodes CDR1 LNHDA and CDR2 SQIVND (reference sequence). CDR3 coding DNA: TGTGCCAGTAGTCCGGACAGGGCTAATCAGCCCCAGCATTTT. Its translation: CASSPDRANQPQHF.

The J gene is TRBJ2-3, the V gene TRBV14; D uncertain. V was trimmed by 8 bases and J by 3 bases, leaving 21 bases between them. The CDR3 spans 16 residues. CDR1 and CDR2 from the germline V gene are SGHDN and FVKESK. The CDR3 loop reads CASSPVGPGKTDTQYF. DNA of the CDR3: TGTGCCAGCTCTCCCGTTGGTCCGGGTAAAACAGATACGCAGTATTTT.

The rearrangement links TRBV2 to TRBJ2-3; 8 positions match TRBD2. V was clipped by 5 bases and J by 1 base; unmatched bases: 11. CDR3 length equals 17 residues. Germline CDR1 is SNHLY and CDR2 is FYNNEI. CDR3 residues: CASSPRLAGRGTDTQYF. CDR3 nucleotides: TGTGCCAGCAGTCCCCGATTAGCGGGGAGGGGCACAGATACGCAGTATTTT.

The V and J genes are TRBV27 and TRBJ2-3, with TRBD2 matching over 9 bases. The CDR3 is 17 amino acids. Germline V CDR1 and CDR2: MNHEY, SMNVEV (reference sequence). Trimming at V came to 6 bases and at J to 4 bases, leaving 14 bases not matched to a gene. The CDR3 reads CASSSGGTLLPADTQYF. CDR3 nucleotide sequence: TGTGCCAGCAGCAGCGGGGGGACCCTACTCCCGGCAGATACGCAGTATTTT.

The rearrangement uses TRBV4-1 and TRBJ2-1; 10 bases line up with TRBD2. Looked up from germline, CDR1 is MGHRA and CDR2 is YSYEKL. This CDR3 is 19 amino acids long. The V gene end was trimmed by 5 bases and the J gene end by 2 bases; junction bases not matched to a gene: 15. The CDR3 reads CASSSPSFLAGATYNEQFF. CDR3 DNA: TGCGCCAGCAGCTCCCCGTCTTTTCTAGCGGGGGCCACCTACAATGAGCAGTTCTTC.

The chain has TRBV5-4 and TRBJ2-3, with a possible D match to TRBD2 (6 bases). The CDR3 extends over 17 amino acids. Germline V CDR1 and CDR2: SGHNT, YYREEE (reference sequence). V lost 3 bases and J lost 0, with 17 bases in between. The CDR3 loop reads CASSSPAGRISTDTQYF. The CDR3 DNA reads as TGTGCCAGCAGCTCACCAGCGGGCCGGATAAGCACAGATACGCAGTATTTT.

The chain is built from TRBV7-2 and TRBJ2-3; TRBD2 aligns across 14 bases. J lost 5 bases, V lost 5 bases, and 12 bases had no gene match. This CDR3 has 18 residues. Germline V gives CDR1 SGHTA, CDR2 FQGNSA. This chain's CDR3 is CASSQTETSGGVLDTQYF. The CDR3 DNA follows: TGTGCCAGCAGCCAAACCGAGACTAGCGGGGGGGTTTTAGATACGCAGTATTTT.

This chain links TRBV6-1 with TRBJ2-2; 9 positions agree with TRBD2. The J segment lost 2 bases and the V segment lost 2 bases, leaving 9 bases of the junction unmatched. Looked up from germline, CDR1 is MNHNS and CDR2 is SASEGT. The CDR3 consists of 18 residues. CDR3 sequence reads: CASSEWGMTSGNTGELFF. In DNA form, the CDR3 reads TGTGCCAGCAGTGAATGGGGAATGACTAGCGGTAACACCGGGGAGCTGTTTTTT.